This T cell receptor beta chain stems from a study of cytomegalovirus exposure and HLA in healthy donors. The PCR contained 60 Vbeta and 13 Jbeta primers. Produced via immunoSEQ multiplex PCR; TCRdb's table is partial and in-frame only. The sample yields fewer than 200,000 clones, roughly 82% seen once. Germline assignment: CDR1 PRHDT and CDR2 FYEKMQ (reference sequence). Unmatched junction bases numbered 1, after V lost 0 bases and J lost 4 bases. This CDR3 region has 15 residues. The receptor comes from a man aged 50 or older in good health and CMV-seropositive. The material sequenced was PBMCs. The rearrangement uses TRBV13 and TRBJ2-5, with TRBD2 matching over 11 bases. Written as DNA, the CDR3 is TGTGCCAGCAGCTTAGGTACTAGCGGGGGAGAGACCCAGTACTTC. Its protein product is CASSLGTSGGETQYF.